This TCR beta chain was observed in a study of blood T cell repertoires in COVID-19. For the study at large: Samples came from the United States, Italy and Spain, spanning acute and convalescent COVID-19. PBMCs, B-cell-depleted T cells, or T cells were the source of the cDNA or gDNA that made up the material.

Per the authors' pipeline: Nucleated cell number was recorded as an estimate derived from reference gene primer amplification. Repertoires were generated with immunoSEQ multiplex PCR, while TCRdb's copy carries only in-frame clones and drops some. That table is the source of V, J and clone size, and D and trimming were worked out from the DNA. The sample shows fewer than 55,000 clones, 86% of them seen only once. CDR1 GTSNPN and CDR2 SVGIG come from the germline V gene (reference sequence). CDR3 length equals 18 residues. V gave up 2 bases and J gave up 4 bases; unmatched junction bases: 14. Sample: peripheral blood. The chain is built from TRBV30 and TRBJ1-6; 7 nucleotides align to TRBD1. This TCR was recovered from a woman aged 55-75 years with acute or convalescent COVID-19. CDR3 residues: CAWSPGTEKRLYNSPLHF. The CDR3 DNA sequence: TGTGCCTGGAGTCCGGGGACAGAAAAGCGTCTTTATAATTCACCCCTCCACTTT.